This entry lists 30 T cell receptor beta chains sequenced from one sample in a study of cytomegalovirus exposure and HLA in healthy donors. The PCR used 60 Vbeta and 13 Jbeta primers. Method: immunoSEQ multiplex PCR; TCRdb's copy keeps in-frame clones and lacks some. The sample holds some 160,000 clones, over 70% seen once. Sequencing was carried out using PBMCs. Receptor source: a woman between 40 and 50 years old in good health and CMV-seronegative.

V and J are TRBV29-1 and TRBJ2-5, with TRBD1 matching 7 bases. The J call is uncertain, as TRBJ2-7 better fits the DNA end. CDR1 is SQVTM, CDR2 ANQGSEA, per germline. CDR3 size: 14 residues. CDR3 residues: CSGRKAGGSYEQYF. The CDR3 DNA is TGCAGCGGCAGAAAGGCAGGGGGATCCTACGAGCAGTACTTC.

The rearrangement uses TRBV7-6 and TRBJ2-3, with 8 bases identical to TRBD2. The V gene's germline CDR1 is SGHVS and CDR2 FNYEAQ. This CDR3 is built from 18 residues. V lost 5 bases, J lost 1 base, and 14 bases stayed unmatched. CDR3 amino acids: CASSLRVERESGTDTQYF. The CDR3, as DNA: TGTGCCAGCAGCCTCCGTGTGGAGCGGGAGAGCGGCACAGATACGCAGTATTTT.

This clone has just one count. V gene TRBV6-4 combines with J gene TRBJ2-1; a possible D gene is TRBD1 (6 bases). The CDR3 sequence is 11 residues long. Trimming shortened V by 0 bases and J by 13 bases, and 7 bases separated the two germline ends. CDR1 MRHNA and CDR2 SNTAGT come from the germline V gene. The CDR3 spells CASSDSRGQFF. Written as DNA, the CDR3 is TGTGCCAGCAGTGACTCCAGGGGACAGTTCTTC.

DNA for the CDR3: TGTGCCAGCAGCCCAGGTACAGGGGTGGACCAGCCCCAGCATTTT. Encoded protein: CASSPGTGVDQPQHF. The V gene is TRBV7-9, the J gene TRBJ1-5; 7 bases align to TRBD1. Germline assignment: CDR1 SEHNR and CDR2 FQNEAQ (reference sequence). The CDR3 length is 15 residues. V shed 5 bases, J shed 7 bases, and the junction held 11 bases outside the gene matches. Based on the CDR3 plus reference TRBV7-9 and TRBJ1-5, the full variable domain is DTGVSQNPRHKITKRGQNVTFRCDPISEHNRLYWYRQTLGQGPEFLTYFQNEAQLEKSRLLSDRFSAERPKGSFSTLEIQRTEQGDSAMYLCASSPGTGVDQPQHFGDGTRLSIL.

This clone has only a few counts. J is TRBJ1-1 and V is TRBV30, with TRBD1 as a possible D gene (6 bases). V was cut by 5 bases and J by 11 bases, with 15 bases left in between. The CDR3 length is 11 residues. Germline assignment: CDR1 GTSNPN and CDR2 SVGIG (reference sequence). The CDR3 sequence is CAWLGQRRAFF. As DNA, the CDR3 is TGTGCCTGGCTTGGACAGCGAAGGGCTTTCTTT. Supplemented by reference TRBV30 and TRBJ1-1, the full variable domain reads SQTIHQWPATLVQPVGSPLSLECTVEGTSNPNLYWYRQAAGRGLQLLFYSVGIGQISSEVPQNLSASRPQDRQFILSSKKLLLSDSGFYLCAWLGQRRAFFGQGTRLTVV.

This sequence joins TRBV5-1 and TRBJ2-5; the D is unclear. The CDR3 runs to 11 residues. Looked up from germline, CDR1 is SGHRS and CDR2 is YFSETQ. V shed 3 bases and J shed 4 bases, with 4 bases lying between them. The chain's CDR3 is CASSSLETQYF. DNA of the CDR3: TGCGCCAGCAGCTCGTTAGAGACCCAGTACTTC.

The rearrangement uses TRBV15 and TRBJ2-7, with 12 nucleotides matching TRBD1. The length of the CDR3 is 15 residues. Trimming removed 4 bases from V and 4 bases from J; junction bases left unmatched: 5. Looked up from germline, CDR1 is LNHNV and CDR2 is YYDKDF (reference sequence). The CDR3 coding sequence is TGTGCCACCAGCACCTGGGACAGGGGGCGGTACGAGCAGTACTTC. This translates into CATSTWDRGRYEQYF.

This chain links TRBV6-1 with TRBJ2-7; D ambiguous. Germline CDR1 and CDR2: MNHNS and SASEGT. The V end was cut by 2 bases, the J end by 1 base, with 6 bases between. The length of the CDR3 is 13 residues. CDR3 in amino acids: CASSEILSYEQYF. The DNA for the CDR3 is TGTGCCAGCAGTGAAATACTATCCTACGAGCAGTACTTC.

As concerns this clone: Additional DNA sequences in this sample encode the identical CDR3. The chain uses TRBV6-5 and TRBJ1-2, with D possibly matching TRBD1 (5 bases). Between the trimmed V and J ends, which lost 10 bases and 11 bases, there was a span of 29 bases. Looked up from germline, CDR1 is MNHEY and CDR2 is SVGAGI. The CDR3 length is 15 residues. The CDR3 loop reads CATLPQGGGVVGYTF. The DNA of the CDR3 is TGTGCCACCCTCCCTCAGGGAGGAGGTGTAGTTGGTTACACCTTC.

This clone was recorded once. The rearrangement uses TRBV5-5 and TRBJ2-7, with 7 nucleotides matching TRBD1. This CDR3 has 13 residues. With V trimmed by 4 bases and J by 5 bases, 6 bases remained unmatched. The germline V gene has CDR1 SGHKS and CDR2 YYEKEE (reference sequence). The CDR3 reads CASSPRTGHEQYF. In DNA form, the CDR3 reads TGTGCCAGCAGCCCCAGGACAGGACACGAGCAGTACTTC.

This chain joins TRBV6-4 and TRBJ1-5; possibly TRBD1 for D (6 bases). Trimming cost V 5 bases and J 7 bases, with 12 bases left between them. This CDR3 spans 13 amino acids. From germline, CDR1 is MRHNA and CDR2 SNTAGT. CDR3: CASSPGVRQPQHF. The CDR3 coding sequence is TGTGCCAGCAGTCCAGGGGTTCGGCAGCCCCAGCATTTT.

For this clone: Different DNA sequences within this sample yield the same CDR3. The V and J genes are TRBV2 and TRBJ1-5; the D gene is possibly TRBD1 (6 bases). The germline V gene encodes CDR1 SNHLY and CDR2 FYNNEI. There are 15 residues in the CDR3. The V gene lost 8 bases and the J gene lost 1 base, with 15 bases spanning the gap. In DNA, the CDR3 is TGTGCCAGCCTAGCCAACAGGGACAGCAATCAGCCCCAGCATTTT. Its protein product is CASLANRDSNQPQHF.

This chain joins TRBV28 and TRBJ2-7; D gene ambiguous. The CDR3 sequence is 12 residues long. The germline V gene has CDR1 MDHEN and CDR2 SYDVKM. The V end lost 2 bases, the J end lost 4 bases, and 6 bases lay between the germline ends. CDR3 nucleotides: TGTGCCAGCAGTTTAAACGCGTACGAGCAGTACTTC. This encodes CASSLNAYEQYF.

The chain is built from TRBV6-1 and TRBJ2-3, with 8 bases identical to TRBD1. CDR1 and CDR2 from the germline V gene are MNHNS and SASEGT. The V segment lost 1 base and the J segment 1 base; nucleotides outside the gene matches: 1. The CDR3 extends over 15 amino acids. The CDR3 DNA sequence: TGTGCCAGCAGTGAAGTGGGACAGGGCACAGATACGCAGTATTTT. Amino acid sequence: CASSEVGQGTDTQYF.

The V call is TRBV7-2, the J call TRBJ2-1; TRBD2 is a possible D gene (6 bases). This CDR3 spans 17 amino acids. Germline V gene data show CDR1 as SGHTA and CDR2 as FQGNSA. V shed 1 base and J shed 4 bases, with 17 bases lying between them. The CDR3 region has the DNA TGTGCCAGCAGCTTAGTTCCGGGGGAAGCCCTGTACAATGAGCAGTTCTTC. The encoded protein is CASSLVPGEALYNEQFF.

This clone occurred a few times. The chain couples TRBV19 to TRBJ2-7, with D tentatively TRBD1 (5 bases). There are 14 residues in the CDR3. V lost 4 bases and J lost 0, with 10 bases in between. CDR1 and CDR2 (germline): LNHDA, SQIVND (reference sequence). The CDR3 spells CASSTDRLSYEQYF. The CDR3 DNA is TGTGCCAGTAGTACTGACAGACTCTCCTACGAGCAGTACTTC.

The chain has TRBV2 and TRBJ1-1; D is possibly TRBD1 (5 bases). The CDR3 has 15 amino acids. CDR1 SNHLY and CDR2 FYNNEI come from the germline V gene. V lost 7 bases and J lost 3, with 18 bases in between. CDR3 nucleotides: TGTGCCAGCATGAGTGGTCTTGGGGGGTACACTGAAGCTTTCTTT. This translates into CASMSGLGGYTEAFF. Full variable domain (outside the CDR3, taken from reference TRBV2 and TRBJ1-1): EPEVTQTPSHQVTQMGQEVILRCVPISNHLYFYWYRQILGQKVEFLVSFYNNEISEKSEIFDDQFSVERPDGSNFTLKIRSTKLEDSAMYFCASMSGLGGYTEAFFGQGTRLTVV.

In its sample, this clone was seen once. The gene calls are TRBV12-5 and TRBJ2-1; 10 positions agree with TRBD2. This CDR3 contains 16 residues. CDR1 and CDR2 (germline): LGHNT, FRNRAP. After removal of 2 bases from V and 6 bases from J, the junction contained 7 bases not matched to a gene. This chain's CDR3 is CASGLTAGGPANEQFF. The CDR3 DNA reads TGTGCTAGTGGTTTGACAGCGGGAGGGCCGGCCAATGAGCAGTTCTTC.

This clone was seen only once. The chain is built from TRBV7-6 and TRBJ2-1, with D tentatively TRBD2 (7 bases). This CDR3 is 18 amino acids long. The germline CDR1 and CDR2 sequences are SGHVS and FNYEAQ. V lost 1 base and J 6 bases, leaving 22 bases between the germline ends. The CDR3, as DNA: TGTGCCAGCAGCTTAGGGGGGGGGCTAGGGGGGATCGTCAATGAGCAGTTCTTC. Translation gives CASSLGGGLGGIVNEQFF. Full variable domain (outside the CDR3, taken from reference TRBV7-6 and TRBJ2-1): GAGVSQSPRYKVTKRGQDVALRCDPISGHVSLYWYRQALGQGPEFLTYFNYEAQQDKSGLPNDRFSAERPEGSISTLTIQRTEQRDSAMYRCASSLGGGLGGIVNEQFFGPGTRLTVL.

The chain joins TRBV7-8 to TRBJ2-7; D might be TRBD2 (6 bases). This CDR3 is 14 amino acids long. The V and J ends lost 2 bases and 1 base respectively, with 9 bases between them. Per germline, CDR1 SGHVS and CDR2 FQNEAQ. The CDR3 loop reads CASSLWRGSYEQYF. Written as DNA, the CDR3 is TGTGCCAGCAGCTTATGGAGGGGTTCCTACGAGCAGTACTTC.

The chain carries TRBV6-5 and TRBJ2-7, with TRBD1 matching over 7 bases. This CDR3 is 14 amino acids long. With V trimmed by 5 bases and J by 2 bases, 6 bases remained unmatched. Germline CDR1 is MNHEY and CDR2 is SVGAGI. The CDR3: CASSGTATAYEQYF. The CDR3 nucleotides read TGTGCCAGCAGTGGGACAGCTACCGCCTACGAGCAGTACTTC.

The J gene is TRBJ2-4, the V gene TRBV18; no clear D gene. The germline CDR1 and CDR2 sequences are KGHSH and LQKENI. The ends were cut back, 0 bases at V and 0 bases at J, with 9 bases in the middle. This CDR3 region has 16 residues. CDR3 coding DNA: TGTGCCAGCTCACCACCGGGCAGATTAGCCAAAAACATTCAGTACTTC. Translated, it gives CASSPPGRLAKNIQYF.

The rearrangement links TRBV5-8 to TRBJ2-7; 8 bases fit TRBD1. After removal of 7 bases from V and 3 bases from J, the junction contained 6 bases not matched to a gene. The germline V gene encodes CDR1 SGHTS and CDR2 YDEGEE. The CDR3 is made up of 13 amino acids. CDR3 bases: TGTGCCAGCGGAGGGACAGGTAACTACGAGCAGTACTTC. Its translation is CASGGTGNYEQYF.

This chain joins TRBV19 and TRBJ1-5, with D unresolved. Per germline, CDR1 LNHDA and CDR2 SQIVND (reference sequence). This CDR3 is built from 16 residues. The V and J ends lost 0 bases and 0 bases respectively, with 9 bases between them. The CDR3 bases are TGTGCCAGTAGTATAGAAGGTTCAGGTAGCAATCAGCCCCAGCATTTT. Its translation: CASSIEGSGSNQPQHF.

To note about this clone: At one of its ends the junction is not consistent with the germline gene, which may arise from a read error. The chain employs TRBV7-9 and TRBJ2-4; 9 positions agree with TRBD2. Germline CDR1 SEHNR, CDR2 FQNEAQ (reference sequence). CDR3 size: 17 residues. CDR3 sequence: CSSSLGGRAGTKNIQYF. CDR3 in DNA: TGTTCCAGCAGCTTAGGCGGGAGGGCCGGAACCAAAAACATTCAGTACTTC.

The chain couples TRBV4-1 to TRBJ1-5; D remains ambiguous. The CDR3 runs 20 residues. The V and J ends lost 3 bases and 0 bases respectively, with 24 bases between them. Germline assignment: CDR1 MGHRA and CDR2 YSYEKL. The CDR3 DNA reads TGCGCCAGCAGCCACCGAATCTCCGGGCCCGGAGGATATAGCAATCAGCCCCAGCATTTT. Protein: CASSHRISGPGGYSNQPQHF.

The CDR3 spells CASSQGEGAEAFF. The CDR3 coding sequence is TGTGCCAGCAGCCAAGGGGAAGGGGCTGAAGCTTTCTTT. The chain employs TRBV14 and TRBJ1-1; possible D gene TRBD1, 5 bases. V shed 1 base and J shed 6 bases, with 9 bases lying between them. In germline, CDR1 is SGHDN, CDR2 FVKESK. The CDR3 covers 13 residues. Complete variable domain (other parts from reference TRBV14 and TRBJ1-1): EAGVTQFPSHSVIEKGQTVTLRCDPISGHDNLYWYRRVMGKEIKFLLHFVKESKQDESGMPNNRFLAERTGGTYSTLKVQPAELEDSGVYFCASSQGEGAEAFFGQGTRLTVV.

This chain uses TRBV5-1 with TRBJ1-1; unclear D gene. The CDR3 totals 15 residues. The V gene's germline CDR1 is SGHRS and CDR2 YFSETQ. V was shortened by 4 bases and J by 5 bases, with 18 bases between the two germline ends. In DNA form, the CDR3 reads TGCGCCAGCAGCCCCGGGCCCCTCGGAGGAACTGAAGCTTTCTTT. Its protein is CASSPGPLGGTEAFF.

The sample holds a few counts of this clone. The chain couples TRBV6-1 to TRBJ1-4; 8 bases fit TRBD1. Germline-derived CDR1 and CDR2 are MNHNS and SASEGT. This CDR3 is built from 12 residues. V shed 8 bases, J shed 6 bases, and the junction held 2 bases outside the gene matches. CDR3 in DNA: TGTGCCAGCTCAGGGGGCTATGAAAAACTGTTTTTT. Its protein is CASSGGYEKLFF.

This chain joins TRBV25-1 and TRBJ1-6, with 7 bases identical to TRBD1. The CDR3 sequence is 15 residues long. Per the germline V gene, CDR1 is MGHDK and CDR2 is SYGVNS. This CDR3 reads CASETQGGAYSPLHF. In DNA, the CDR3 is TGTGCGAGTGAGACCCAAGGGGGCGCGTATTCACCCCTCCACTTT. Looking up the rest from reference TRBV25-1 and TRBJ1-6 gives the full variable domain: EADIYQTPRYLVIGTGKKITLECSQTMGHDKMYWYQQDPGMELHLIHYSYGVNSTEKGDLSSESTVSRIRTEHFPLTLESARPSHTSQYLCASETQGGAYSPLHFGNGTRLTVT.